This T cell receptor beta chain appears in the sequencing data of a study of post-analysis software for immune sequencing data. As for the study in general: Secondary progressive, relapsing-remitting and progressive-relapsing multiple sclerosis were among the included disease courses.

The CDR3 consists of 14 residues. Germline V lookup: CDR1 ENHRY, CDR2 SYGVKD. V lost 7 bases and J 3 bases, leaving 15 bases between the germline ends. cDNA libraries of TCR beta carried unique molecular identifiers. T cells, roughly 0.9 to 11 million of them, yielded approximately 530,000 cDNA molecules. TCRdb redid the calling of the PCR reads with MiXCR, one entry per CDR3 protein. The data hold some 690,000 distinct CDR3 sequences, with around 60% observed a single time. This clonotype has only a few counts. Antigen specificity is unknown. Study-level results: Included in a set of roughly 5 TRBV segments more frequent in patients than controls were TRBV5-6, TRBV5-1 and TRBV20-1. Multiple sclerosis patients showed significantly lower normalized Chao1 diversity than controls did. When the samples were clustered directly with F measure, those that had been prepared in the same batch showed strong co-clustering.

Sample: blood. The chain is built from TRBV10-3 and TRBJ1-2; D is ambiguous. The receptor was isolated from a girl aged 2 to 9 with multiple sclerosis. CDR3 DNA sequence: TGTGCCATCAAGGGCGGATCCGAGGACTATGGCTACACCTTC. Its translation: CAIKGGSEDYGYTF.